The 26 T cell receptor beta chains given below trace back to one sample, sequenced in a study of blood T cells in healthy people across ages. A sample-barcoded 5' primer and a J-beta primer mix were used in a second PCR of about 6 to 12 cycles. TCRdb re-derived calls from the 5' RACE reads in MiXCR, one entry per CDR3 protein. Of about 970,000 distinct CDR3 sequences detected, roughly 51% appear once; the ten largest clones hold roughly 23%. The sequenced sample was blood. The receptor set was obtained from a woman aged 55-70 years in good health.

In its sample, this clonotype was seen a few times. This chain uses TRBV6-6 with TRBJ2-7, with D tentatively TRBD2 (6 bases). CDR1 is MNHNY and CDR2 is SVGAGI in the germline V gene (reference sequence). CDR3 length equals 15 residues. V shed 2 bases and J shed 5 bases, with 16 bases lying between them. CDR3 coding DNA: TGTGCCAGCAGTTACGATGCGGGAAAAGGGGACGAGCAGTACTTC. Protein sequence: CASSYDAGKGDEQYF.

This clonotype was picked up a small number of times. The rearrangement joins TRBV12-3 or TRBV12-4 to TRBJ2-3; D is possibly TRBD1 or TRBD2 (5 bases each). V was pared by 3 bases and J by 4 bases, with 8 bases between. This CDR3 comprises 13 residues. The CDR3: CASSFGGSDTQYF. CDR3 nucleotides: TGTGCCAGCAGTTTTGGGGGATCAGATACGCAGTATTTT.

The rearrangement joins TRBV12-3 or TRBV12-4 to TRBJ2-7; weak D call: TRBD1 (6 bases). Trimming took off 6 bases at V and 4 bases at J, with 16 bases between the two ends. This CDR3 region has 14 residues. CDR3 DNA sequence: TGTGCCAGCAGGGGGACAATCAGCTCTTACGAGCAGTACTTC. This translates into CASRGTISSYEQYF.

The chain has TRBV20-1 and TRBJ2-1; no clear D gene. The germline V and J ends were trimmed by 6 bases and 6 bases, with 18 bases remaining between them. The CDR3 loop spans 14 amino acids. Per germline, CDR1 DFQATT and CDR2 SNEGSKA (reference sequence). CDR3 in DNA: TGCAGTGCCACCCGAGACACCCGCATCAATGAGCAGTTCTTC. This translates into CSATRDTRINEQFF.

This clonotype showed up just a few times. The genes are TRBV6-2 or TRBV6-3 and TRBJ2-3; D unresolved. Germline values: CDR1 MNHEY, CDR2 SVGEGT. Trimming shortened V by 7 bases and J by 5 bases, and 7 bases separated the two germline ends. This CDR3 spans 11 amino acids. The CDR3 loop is CASTWGDTQYF. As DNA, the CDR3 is TGTGCCAGCACGTGGGGAGATACGCAGTATTTT.

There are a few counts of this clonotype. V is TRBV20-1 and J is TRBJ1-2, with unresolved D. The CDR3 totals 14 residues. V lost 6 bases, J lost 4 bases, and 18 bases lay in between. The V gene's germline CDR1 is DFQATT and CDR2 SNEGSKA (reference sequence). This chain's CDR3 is CSATQDTLIYGYTF. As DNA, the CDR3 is TGCAGTGCCACCCAAGACACACTAATCTATGGCTACACCTTC.

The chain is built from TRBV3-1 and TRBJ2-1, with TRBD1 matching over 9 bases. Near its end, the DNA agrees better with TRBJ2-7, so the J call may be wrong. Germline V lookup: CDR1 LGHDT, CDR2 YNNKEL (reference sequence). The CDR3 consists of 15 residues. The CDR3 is CASSFPGQGHNEQYF. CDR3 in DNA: TGTGCCAGCAGCTTCCCGGGACAGGGACACAATGAGCAGTACTTC.

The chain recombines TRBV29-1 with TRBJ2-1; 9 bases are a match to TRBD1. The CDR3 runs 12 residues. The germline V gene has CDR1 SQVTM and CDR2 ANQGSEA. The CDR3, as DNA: TGCAGTTCAGGGACAGGGCTCAATGAGCAGTTCTTC. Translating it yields CSSGTGLNEQFF.

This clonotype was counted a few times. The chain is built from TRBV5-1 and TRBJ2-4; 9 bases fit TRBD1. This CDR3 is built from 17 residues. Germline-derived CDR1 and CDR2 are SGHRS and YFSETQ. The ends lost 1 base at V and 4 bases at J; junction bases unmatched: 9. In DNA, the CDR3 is TGCGCCAGCAGCTTGAAGTCTCTGGGACAGGGAAAAAACATTCAGTACTTC. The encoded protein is CASSLKSLGQGKNIQYF.

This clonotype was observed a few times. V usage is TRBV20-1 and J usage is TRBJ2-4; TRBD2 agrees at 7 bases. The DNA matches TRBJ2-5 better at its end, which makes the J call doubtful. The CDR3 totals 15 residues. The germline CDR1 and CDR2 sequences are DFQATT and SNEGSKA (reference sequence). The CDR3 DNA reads TGCAGTGCTAGTTACTCGCGGACTAGGAGGGAGACCCAGTACTTC. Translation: CSASYSRTRRETQYF.

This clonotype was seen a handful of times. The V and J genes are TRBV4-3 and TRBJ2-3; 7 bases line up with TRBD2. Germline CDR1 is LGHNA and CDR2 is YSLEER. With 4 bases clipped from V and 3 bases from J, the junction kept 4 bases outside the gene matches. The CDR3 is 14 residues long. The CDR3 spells CASSRDYLTDTQYF. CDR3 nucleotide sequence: TGCGCCAGCAGCCGGGACTATCTAACAGATACGCAGTATTTT.

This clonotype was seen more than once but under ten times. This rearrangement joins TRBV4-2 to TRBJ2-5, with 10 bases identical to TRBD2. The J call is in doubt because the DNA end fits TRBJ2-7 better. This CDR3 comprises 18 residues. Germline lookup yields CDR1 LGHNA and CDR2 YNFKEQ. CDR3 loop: CASSQEVLAGGSVDEQYF. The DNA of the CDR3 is TGTGCCAGCAGCCAAGAAGTGTTAGCGGGAGGATCAGTCGACGAGCAGTACTTC.

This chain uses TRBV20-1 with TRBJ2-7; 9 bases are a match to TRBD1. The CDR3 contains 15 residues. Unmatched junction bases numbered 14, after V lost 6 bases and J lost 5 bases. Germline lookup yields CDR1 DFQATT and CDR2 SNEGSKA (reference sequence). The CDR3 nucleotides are TGCAGTGCAAGGGGGGGACAGGGTATCCTCCACGAGCAGTACTTC. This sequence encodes CSARGGQGILHEQYF.

The CDR3 reads CASSLQGTSGVYEQYF. Here the CDR3 DNA reads TGCGCCAGCAGCTTGCAAGGGACTAGCGGGGTCTATGAGCAGTACTTC. The chain has TRBV5-1 and TRBJ2-5; 13 bases match TRBD2. The CDR3 is 16 residues long. The germline V gene has CDR1 SGHRS and CDR2 YFSETQ. V lost 1 base, J lost 11 bases, and 11 bases stayed unmatched.

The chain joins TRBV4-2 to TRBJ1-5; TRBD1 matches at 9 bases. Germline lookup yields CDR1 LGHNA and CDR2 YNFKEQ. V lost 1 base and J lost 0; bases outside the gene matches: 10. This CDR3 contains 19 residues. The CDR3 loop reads CASSQGTGGYLYSNQPQHF. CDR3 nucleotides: TGTGCCAGCAGCCAAGGAACAGGGGGCTACCTTTATAGCAATCAGCCCCAGCATTTT.

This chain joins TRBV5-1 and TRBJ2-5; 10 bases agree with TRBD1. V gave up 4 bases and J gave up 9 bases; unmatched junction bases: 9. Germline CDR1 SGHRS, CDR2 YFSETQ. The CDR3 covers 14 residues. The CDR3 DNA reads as TGCGCCAGCAGCGTGGACAGGGGGATGTCGGCCCAGTACTTC. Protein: CASSVDRGMSAQYF.

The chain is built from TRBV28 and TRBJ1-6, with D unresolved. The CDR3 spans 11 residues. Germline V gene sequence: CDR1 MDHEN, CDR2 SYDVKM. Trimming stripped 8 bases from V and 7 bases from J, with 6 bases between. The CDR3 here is CASSANSPLHF. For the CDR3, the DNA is TGTGCCAGCTCGGCCAATTCACCCCTCCACTTT.

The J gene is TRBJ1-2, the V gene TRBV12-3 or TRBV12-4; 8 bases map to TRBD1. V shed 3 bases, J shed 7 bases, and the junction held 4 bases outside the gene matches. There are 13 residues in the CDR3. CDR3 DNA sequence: TGTGCCAGCAGTTTCAGGGGGCAGGGTGGCTACACCTTC. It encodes CASSFRGQGGYTF.

DNA for the CDR3: TGTGCCAGCAGTCTATCGGGCGGGGTTAACTACGAGCAGTACTTC. This translates into CASSLSGGVNYEQYF. V and J are TRBV28 and TRBJ2-7; D is possibly TRBD2 (6 bases). The germline V gene has CDR1 MDHEN and CDR2 SYDVKM. CDR3 length equals 15 residues. V was cut by 5 bases and J by 3 bases, with 17 bases left in between.

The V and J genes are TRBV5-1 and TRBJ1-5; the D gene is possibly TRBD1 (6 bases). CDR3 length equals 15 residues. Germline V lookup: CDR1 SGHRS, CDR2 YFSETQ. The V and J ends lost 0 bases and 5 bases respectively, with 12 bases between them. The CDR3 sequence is CASSLDGGPYQPQHF. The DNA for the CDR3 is TGCGCCAGCAGCTTGGATGGGGGGCCTTATCAGCCCCAGCATTTT.

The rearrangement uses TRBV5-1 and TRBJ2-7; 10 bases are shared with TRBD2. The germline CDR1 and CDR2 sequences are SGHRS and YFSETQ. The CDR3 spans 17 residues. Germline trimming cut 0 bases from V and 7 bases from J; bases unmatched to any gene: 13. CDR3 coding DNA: TGCGCCAGCAGCTTGGATCTGGCTAGCGGGAGCTCTAATGAGCAGTACTTC. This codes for CASSLDLASGSSNEQYF.

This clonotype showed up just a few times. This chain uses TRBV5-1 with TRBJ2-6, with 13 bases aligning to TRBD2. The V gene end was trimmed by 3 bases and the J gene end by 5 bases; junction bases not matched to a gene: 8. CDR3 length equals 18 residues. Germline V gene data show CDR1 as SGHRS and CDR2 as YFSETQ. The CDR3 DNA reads TGCGCCAGCAGCTCCAAACTAGCGGGAGGGTCCAGGGCCAACGTCCTGACTTTC. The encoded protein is CASSSKLAGGSRANVLTF.

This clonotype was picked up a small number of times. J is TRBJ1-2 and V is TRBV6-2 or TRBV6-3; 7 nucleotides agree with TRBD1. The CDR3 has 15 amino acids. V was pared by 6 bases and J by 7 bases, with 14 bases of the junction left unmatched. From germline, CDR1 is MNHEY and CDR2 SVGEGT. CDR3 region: CASRHGGQVSGGYTF. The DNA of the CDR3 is TGTGCCAGCAGGCACGGTGGACAGGTTTCAGGTGGCTACACCTTC.

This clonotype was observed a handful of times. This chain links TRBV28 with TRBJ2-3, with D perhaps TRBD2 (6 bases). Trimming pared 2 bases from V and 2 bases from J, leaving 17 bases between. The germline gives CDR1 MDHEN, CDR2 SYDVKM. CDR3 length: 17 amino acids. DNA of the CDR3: TGTGCCAGCAGTTTAGGCAGAGGGGAGGATATCACAGATACGCAGTATTTT. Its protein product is CASSLGRGEDITDTQYF.

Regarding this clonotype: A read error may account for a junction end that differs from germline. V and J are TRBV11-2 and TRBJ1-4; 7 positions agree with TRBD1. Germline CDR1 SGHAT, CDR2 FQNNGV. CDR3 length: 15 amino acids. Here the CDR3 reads CANSPTTGTASKLFF. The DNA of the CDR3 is TGTGCCAACAGCCCCACAACCGGGACAGCGTCGAAACTGTTTTTT.

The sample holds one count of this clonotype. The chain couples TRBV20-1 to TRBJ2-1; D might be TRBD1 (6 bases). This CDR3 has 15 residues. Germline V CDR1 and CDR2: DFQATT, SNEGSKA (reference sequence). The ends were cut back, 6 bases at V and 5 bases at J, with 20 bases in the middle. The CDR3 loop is CSAPNPGVADNEQFF. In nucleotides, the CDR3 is TGCAGTGCGCCCAATCCAGGGGTGGCTGACAATGAGCAGTTCTTC.